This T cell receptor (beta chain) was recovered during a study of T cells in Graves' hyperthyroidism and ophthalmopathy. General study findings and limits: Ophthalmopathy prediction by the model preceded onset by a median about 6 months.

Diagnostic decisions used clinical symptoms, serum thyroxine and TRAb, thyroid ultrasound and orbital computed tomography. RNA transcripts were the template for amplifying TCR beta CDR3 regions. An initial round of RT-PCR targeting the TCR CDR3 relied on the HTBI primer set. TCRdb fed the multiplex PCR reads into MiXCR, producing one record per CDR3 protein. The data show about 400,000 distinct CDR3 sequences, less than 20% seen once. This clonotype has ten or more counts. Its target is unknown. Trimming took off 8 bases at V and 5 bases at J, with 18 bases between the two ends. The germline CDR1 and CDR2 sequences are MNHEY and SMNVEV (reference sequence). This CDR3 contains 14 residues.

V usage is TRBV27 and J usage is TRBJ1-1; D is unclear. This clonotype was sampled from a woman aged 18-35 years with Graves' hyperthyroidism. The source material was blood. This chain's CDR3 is CASAYSDVRTEAFF. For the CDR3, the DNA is TGTGCCAGCGCCTACAGTGATGTTAGGACTGAAGCTTTCTTT.